Here is one T cell receptor beta chain with its context. Seattle-derived patients entered the study during active infection and were followed longitudinally. Germline trimming cut 5 bases from V and 1 base from J; bases unmatched to any gene: 9. The germline gives CDR1 SGHRS, CDR2 YFSETQ. This CDR3 is built from 17 residues. In the study's own analysis: Estimation of nucleated cell counts was performed using reference gene primer amplification. Only in-frame clones appear in the TCRdb table, and some are missing; sequencing was by immunoSEQ multiplex PCR. V, J and clone size derive from that table, while D and trimming were established from the DNA sequence. The top ten clones hold roughly 9.6% of a sample with some 73,000 clones, 70% to 90% of them seen once. This sample stems from a study of blood T cell repertoires in COVID-19. On the study more broadly: Samples representing acute and convalescent COVID-19 were sourced from the United States, Italy and Spain.

The specimen was peripheral blood. The TCR sequence derives from a man aged 50-59 years with COVID-19, enrolled during active disease. The chain is built from TRBV5-1 and TRBJ2-2; the match to TRBD2 covers 9 bases. The CDR3 DNA reads TGCGCCAGCAGAATCGGGACTAGCCCTAAGAACACCGGGGAGCTGTTTTTT. Its translation: CASRIGTSPKNTGELFF.